The 15 T cell receptor beta chains below come from one sample, sequenced in a study of T cell repertoires in cytomegalovirus infection. Each CDR3 protein is one row after TCRdb ran MiXCR on the reads. The table shows more than 200,000 distinct CDR3 sequences, with roughly 10% occurring only once. Sequenced sample: PBMCs. These receptors all stem from a human donor in good health (CMV status not recorded). Some clones in this sample may be carry-over from other donors' samples.

This clonotype was recorded many times. The genes are TRBV7-8 and TRBJ2-2; tentatively, D is TRBD2 (7 bases). The CDR3 consists of 17 residues. The ends were cut back, 2 bases at V and 4 bases at J, with 17 bases in the middle. Germline CDR1 is SGHVS and CDR2 is FQNEAQ. CDR3: CASSLRGGGTATGELFF. The DNA of the CDR3 is TGTGCCAGCAGCTTAAGGGGGGGGGGGACGGCCACCGGGGAGCTGTTTTTT.

This clonotype showed up just a few times. This sequence joins TRBV7-2 and TRBJ2-5; no clear D gene. Trimming removed 1 base at V and 5 bases at J, with 8 bases between. The CDR3 is 13 residues long. Germline CDR1 and CDR2: SGHTA and FQGNSA. The CDR3 region is CASSLVIMETQYF. The CDR3 DNA reads as TGTGCCAGCAGCTTAGTGATTATGGAGACCCAGTACTTC.

This clonotype came up many times. The chain links TRBV7-2 to TRBJ2-7; TRBD2 aligns across 7 bases. V trimming: 0 bases; J trimming: 0 bases; junction bases outside the gene matches: 5. This CDR3 has 16 amino acids. Germline V lookup: CDR1 SGHTA, CDR2 FQGNSA. CDR3 sequence (DNA): TGTGCCAGCAGCTTAGCGGCGGGAGTCCCCTCCTACGAGCAGTACTTC. Translating gives CASSLAAGVPSYEQYF.

This clonotype was observed at least ten times. This chain uses TRBV6-1 with TRBJ2-2; possibly TRBD2 for D (7 bases). The CDR3 spans 14 residues. Germline V gene sequence: CDR1 MNHNS, CDR2 SASEGT. V lost 5 bases and J 6 bases, leaving 13 bases between the germline ends. CDR3 coding DNA: TGTGCCAGCAGTTCGCGGGGGCAACCCGGGGAGCTGTTTTTT. It translates to CASSSRGQPGELFF.

In this sample, this clonotype turned up many times. The gene calls are TRBV7-2 and TRBJ2-2; no firm D call. V lost 5 bases, J lost 6 bases, and 13 bases lay in between. The CDR3 consists of 14 residues. CDR1 and CDR2 from the germline V gene are SGHTA and FQGNSA. The CDR3 nucleotides read TGTGCCAGCAGCCCGAGGAGTCACGCCGGGGAGCTGTTTTTT. Its protein is CASSPRSHAGELFF.

This clonotype was seen more than once but under ten times. The chain combines TRBV6-6 with TRBJ2-5, with TRBD2 identical over 14 bases. The CDR3 sequence is 15 residues long. V lost 6 bases to trimming and J lost 1 base; unmatched junction nucleotides: 1. Germline V gene sequence: CDR1 MNHNY, CDR2 SVGAGI (reference sequence). The CDR3 protein is CASSGLAGGQETQYF. The CDR3, as DNA: TGTGCCAGCAGCGGACTAGCGGGGGGCCAAGAGACCCAGTACTTC.

This clonotype was recorded many times. The CDR3 protein is CSARVGDRGISETQYF. The CDR3 nucleotides read TGCAGTGCTAGAGTTGGGGACAGGGGGATTTCCGAGACCCAGTACTTC. V usage is TRBV20-1 and J usage is TRBJ2-5, with 11 bases lining up with TRBD1. The germline V gene encodes CDR1 DFQATT and CDR2 SNEGSKA (reference sequence). The CDR3 is 16 residues long. V shed 1 base, J shed 5 bases, and the junction held 9 bases outside the gene matches.

This clonotype appeared many times. For the CDR3, the DNA is TGCAGTGCTAGCGGTGGTGCGGCCAACGTCCTGACTTTC. It encodes CSASGGAANVLTF. The chain joins TRBV20-1 to TRBJ2-6; D gene unclear. The CDR3 totals 13 residues. Germline V gives CDR1 DFQATT, CDR2 SNEGSKA (reference sequence). Trimming stripped 3 bases from V and 6 bases from J, with 9 bases between.

Only a few counts were recorded for this clonotype. CDR3 coding DNA: TGTGCCAGCAGCTACCGGGGTGCGGATCAGCCCCAGCATTTT. The encoded protein is CASSYRGADQPQHF. The rearrangement uses TRBV2 and TRBJ1-5; D unclear. Germline CDR1 and CDR2: SNHLY and FYNNEI. The V end was cut by 6 bases, the J end by 5 bases, with 14 bases between. The CDR3 length is 14 residues.

There are a few counts of this clonotype. At one boundary the junction diverges from the germline segment, which might be a read error. This chain links TRBV16 with TRBJ1-2, with 7 nucleotides matching TRBD1. The germline CDR1 and CDR2 sequences are KGHSY and FQNENV. This CDR3 is built from 16 residues. The CDR3 region is CASSQGKGGRDYGYTF. The CDR3 DNA reads TGTGCCAGCAGCCAAGGAAAAGGGGGCCGGGACTACGGCTACACCTTC. Based on the CDR3 plus reference TRBV16 and TRBJ1-2, the full variable domain is GEEVAQTPKHLVRGEGQKAKLYCAPIKGHSYVFWYQQVLKNEFKFLISFQNENVFDETGMPKERFSAKCLPNSPCSLEIQATKLEDSAVYFCASSQGKGGRDYGYTFGSGTRLTVV.

Notes on this clonotype: Given a much more abundant clone one base away, this may be a read error. This chain uses TRBV18 with TRBJ1-4; 7 nucleotides agree with TRBD1. Germline CDR1 reads KGHSH; CDR2 reads LQKENI. The CDR3 consists of 13 residues. The CDR3 here is CASSRDSNDKLFF. The CDR3 coding sequence is TGTGCCAGCTCACGGGACAGTAATGATAAACTGTTTTTT.

This clonotype has at least ten counts. The J gene is TRBJ1-2, the V gene TRBV7-2; D is undetermined. The CDR3 covers 12 residues. The ends were cut back, 5 bases at V and 6 bases at J, with 10 bases in the middle. From germline, CDR1 is SGHTA and CDR2 FQGNSA. CDR3 DNA: TGTGCCAGCAGCACTTCGCGGGATGGCTACACCTTC. This encodes CASSTSRDGYTF.

The chain uses TRBV20-1 and TRBJ1-2; maybe TRBD1 (6 bases). Trimming pared 1 base from V and 8 bases from J, leaving 17 bases between. The CDR3 extends over 14 amino acids. Germline CDR1 is DFQATT and CDR2 is SNEGSKA (reference sequence). DNA of the CDR3: TGCAGTGCTAGAGCAACAGGGACTTTGGAAGGCTACACCTTC. As protein: CSARATGTLEGYTF.

This clonotype was observed many times. J is TRBJ2-7 and V is TRBV28, with D unresolved. The germline V gene has CDR1 MDHEN and CDR2 SYDVKM. This CDR3 has 11 amino acids. V gave up 6 bases and J gave up 4 bases, with 7 bases separating them. The CDR3 loop reads CASRGNYEQYF. The CDR3 coding sequence is TGTGCCAGCAGAGGAAATTACGAGCAGTACTTC.

This clonotype was seen at least ten times. V usage is TRBV7-2 and J usage is TRBJ2-3; D not certain. The CDR3 loop spans 15 amino acids. Germline-derived CDR1 and CDR2 are SGHTA and FQGNSA. The ends were cut back, 2 bases at V and 3 bases at J, with 12 bases in the middle. The CDR3 protein is CASSLHRTLTDTQYF. In DNA form, the CDR3 reads TGTGCCAGCAGCTTACATCGTACCCTAACAGATACGCAGTATTTT.